This is a list of T cell receptor beta chains from one sample in a study of identical twins. TCRdb re-called the 5' RACE reads with MiXCR, one entry per CDR3 protein. The sample has approximately 550,000 distinct CDR3 sequences, more than 20% seen once. These data are also associated with another study on yellow fever vaccine responses in identical twins.

The sequenced sample consisted of CD4+ T cells sorted from blood. The origin of the receptors is a woman younger than 30 in good health. CDR3s leave out the opening cysteine and the closing phenylalanine or tryptophan. Rows may omit the clone size; those that give it use once, few, many or a size class.

j_call clone_size v_call cdr3_aa
TRBJ2-7 . TRBV20-1 SARGPHATLVRGAYEQY
TRBJ2-2 few TRBV3-1 ASSQGYNTGELF
TRBJ2-3 . TRBV9 ASRGRLAGGPDTQY
TRBJ2-5 few TRBV7-9 ASTWDGKETQY
TRBJ2-1 few TRBV10-3 AIGTASNEQF
TRBJ1-1 . TRBV7-9 ASSLAPLGQGNTEAF
TRBJ2-2 few TRBV10-3 AIRNTKQGLARVGELF
TRBJ2-5 few TRBV6-1 ASSDSAGGLETQY
TRBJ2-6 . TRBV19 ASSIVNGANVLT
TRBJ1-2 . TRBV7-9 ASSQQGGGYT
TRBJ1-1 . TRBV5-1 ASSSGTGGKTEAF
TRBJ2-2 few TRBV27 ASSSDPRRWSNTGELF
TRBJ1-1 few TRBV11-2 ASSPTGTGTFARSTEAF
TRBJ2-1 few TRBV7-9 ASSSGGHNEQF
TRBJ2-6 . TRBV10-2 ASSEQFSGANVLT
TRBJ2-3 . TRBV12-3/TRBV12-4 ASSLAAGGYGTDTQY
TRBJ2-7 . TRBV3-1 ASSRGAGKIYEQY
TRBJ2-4 . TRBV24-1 ATSPQGRNIQY
TRBJ2-1 . TRBV7-6 ASSRTAGTSGKRGNEQF
TRBJ2-2 . TRBV2 ASTQRGGQGGELF
TRBJ2-2 . TRBV3-1 ASSQDTAGGRTGELF
TRBJ2-7 few TRBV28 ASSQMTGRAYEQY
TRBJ2-3 few TRBV5-1 ASSLVPRAGDPDTQY
TRBJ1-1 . TRBV6-2/TRBV6-3 ASRAEGGTEAF
TRBJ2-1 . TRBV12-3/TRBV12-4 ASSHRDRDYNEQF
TRBJ2-2 . TRBV12-3/TRBV12-4 ASSLDPPTGELF
TRBJ1-1 few TRBV6-6 ASRRDTEAF
TRBJ1-2 . TRBV20-1 SARGTAFVGYT
TRBJ2-6 . TRBV10-3 AISESTGFGSGANVLT
TRBJ2-3 few TRBV7-9 ASSRAGRDNTDTQY
TRBJ2-1 . TRBV18 ASSPRAGDPTYNEQF
TRBJ2-6 few TRBV20-1 SASLQGSTTGANVLT
TRBJ2-2 few TRBV5-1 ASSSMTGTTTGELF
TRBJ2-7 few TRBV4-1 ASSQDRLAGSYEQY
TRBJ2-2 . TRBV25-1 ASHKATGELF
TRBJ2-7 . TRBV4-2 ASSQQGDYEQY
TRBJ2-7 . TRBV2 AIGDLAAEQY
TRBJ2-3 . TRBV5-1 ASSLSAGGRTDTQY
TRBJ2-3 . TRBV5-1 ASSLGTSGSGDTQY
TRBJ2-3 . TRBV5-1 ASSLGAGAGTDTQY
TRBJ2-5 few TRBV15 ATSREEGETQY
TRBJ2-1 . TRBV29-1 SVGREGVNEQF
TRBJ2-3 . TRBV7-9 ASEGVSTDTQY
TRBJ1-3 few TRBV6-1 ASKRDRDRNTIY
TRBJ2-3 few TRBV5-6 ASSFMDSFSDTQY
TRBJ2-1 once TRBV7-9 ASSAQGLYNEQF
TRBJ2-2 many TRBV5-1 ASSQGLAGTGELF
TRBJ2-1 . TRBV7-2 ASSLDSGRAYNEQF
TRBJ2-4 few TRBV5-1 ASSPGEFAKNIQY
TRBJ2-4 few TRBV6-6 ASSPGGGNIQY
TRBJ1-5 few TRBV5-6 ASSYYDSRNQPQH
TRBJ2-5 many TRBV11-1 ASGQETQY
TRBJ2-5 . TRBV10-2 ASSEGLGPQETQY
TRBJ2-7 . TRBV12-3/TRBV12-4 ASSWGGGAYEQY
TRBJ2-1 . TRBV20-1 SARDGQDLVTYNEQF
TRBJ2-3 . TRBV24-1 ATSDPKTSGDLSADTQY
TRBJ2-1 . TRBV11-3 ASSLYGVSGPPSYNEQF
TRBJ2-1 . TRBV11-1 ASSLTAGGPSLNNEQF
TRBJ2-1 many TRBV10-3 AISESGLSYNEQF